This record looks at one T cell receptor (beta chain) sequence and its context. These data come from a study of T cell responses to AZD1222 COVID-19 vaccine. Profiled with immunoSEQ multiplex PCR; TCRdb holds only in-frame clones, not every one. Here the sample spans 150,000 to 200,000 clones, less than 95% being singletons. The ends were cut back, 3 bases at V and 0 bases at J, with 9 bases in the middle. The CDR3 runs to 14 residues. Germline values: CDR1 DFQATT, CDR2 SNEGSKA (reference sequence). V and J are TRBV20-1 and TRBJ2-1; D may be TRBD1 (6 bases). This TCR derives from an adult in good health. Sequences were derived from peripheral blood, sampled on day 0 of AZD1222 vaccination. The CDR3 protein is CSASTGSSYNEQFF. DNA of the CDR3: TGCAGTGCTAGTACAGGGAGCTCCTACAATGAGCAGTTCTTC.